This T cell receptor beta chain comes out of a study of type 1 and type 2 diabetes patients. Each participant gave about 9.4 milliliters of peripheral blood. The PCR template was genomic DNA. Amplification of the beta chain CDR3 used 30 forward and 13 reverse multiplex primers. TCRdb analysed the multiplex PCR reads with MiXCR anew, one entry per CDR3 protein. The sample includes 250,000 to 300,000 distinct CDR3 sequences, around 47% of them seen just once. Input material: peripheral blood mononuclear cells (PBMCs). This receptor was identified in a man between 18 and 29 years old with type 2 diabetes.

As DNA, the CDR3 is TGTGCCAGCAGCACCACAGCTTATGGCTACACCTTC. Protein: CASSTTAYGYTF. The genes are TRBV3-2 and TRBJ1-2. TRBV3-2 constitutes a pseudogene. The length of the CDR3 is 12 residues.